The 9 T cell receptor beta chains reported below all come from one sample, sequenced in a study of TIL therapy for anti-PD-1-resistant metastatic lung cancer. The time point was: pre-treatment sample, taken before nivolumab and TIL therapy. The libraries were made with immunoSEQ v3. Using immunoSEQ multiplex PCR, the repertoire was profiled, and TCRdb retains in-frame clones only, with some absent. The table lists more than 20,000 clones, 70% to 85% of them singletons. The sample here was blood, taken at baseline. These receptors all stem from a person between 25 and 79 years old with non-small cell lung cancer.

The CDR3 reads CASRIQVTNTEAFF. CDR3 DNA sequence: TGTGCCAGCAGAATACAAGTTACGAACACTGAAGCTTTCTTT. J is TRBJ1-1 and V is TRBV6-5; unclear D gene. CDR1 and CDR2 from the germline V gene are MNHEY and SVGAGI. This CDR3 has 14 residues. The V gene lost 6 bases and the J gene lost 1 base, with 12 bases spanning the gap.

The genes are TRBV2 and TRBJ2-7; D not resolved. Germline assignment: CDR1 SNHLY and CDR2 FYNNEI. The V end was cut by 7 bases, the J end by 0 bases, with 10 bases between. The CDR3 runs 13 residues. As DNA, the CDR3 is TGTGCCAGCACAATAACACGCTCCTACGAGCAGTACGTC. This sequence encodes CASTITRSYEQYV.

CDR3 region: CASSAVLGSEQFF. In nucleotides, the CDR3 is TGCGCCAGCAGTGCGGTCCTAGGATCTGAGCAGTTCTTC. The V gene is TRBV10-1, the J gene TRBJ2-1, with D hard to call. V was shortened by 4 bases and J by 9 bases, with 13 bases between the two germline ends. The CDR3 has 13 residues. The V gene's germline CDR1 is WNHNN and CDR2 SYGVQD (reference sequence).

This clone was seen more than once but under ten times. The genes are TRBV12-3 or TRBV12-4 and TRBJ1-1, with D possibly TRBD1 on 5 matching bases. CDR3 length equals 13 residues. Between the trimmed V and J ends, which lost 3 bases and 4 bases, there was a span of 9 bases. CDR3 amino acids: CASSFGHLTEAFF. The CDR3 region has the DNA TGTGCCAGCAGTTTCGGACACCTCACTGAAGCTTTCTTT.

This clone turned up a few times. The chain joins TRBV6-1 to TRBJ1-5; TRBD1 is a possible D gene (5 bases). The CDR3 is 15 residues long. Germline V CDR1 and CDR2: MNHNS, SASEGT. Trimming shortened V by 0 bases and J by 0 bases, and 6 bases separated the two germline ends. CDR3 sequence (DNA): TGTGCCAGCAGTGAAGCTAGGGGTAGCAATCAGCCCCAGCATTTT. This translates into CASSEARGSNQPQHF.

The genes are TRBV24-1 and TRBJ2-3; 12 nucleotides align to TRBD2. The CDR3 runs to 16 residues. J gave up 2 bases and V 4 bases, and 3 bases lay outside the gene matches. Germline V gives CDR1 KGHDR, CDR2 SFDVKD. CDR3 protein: CATSELAGGNTDTQYF. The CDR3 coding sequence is TGTGCCACCAGTGAACTAGCGGGGGGCAACACAGATACGCAGTATTTT.

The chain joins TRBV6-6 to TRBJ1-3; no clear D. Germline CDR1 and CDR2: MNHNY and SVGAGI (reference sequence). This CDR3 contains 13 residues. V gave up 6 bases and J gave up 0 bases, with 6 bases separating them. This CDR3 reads CASSPTSGNTIYF. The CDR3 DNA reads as TGTGCCAGCAGCCCGACCTCTGGAAACACCATATATTTT.

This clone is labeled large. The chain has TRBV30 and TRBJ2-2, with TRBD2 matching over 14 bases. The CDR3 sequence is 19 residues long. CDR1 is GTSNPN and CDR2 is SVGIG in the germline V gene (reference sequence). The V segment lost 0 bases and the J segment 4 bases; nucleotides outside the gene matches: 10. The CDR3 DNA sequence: TGTGCCTGGAGTGTATGGCACCTGACTAGCGGGAGGGCCACCGGGGAGCTGTTTTTT. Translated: CAWSVWHLTSGRATGELFF.

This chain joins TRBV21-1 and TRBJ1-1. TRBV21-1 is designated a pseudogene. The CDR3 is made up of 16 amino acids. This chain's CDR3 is CASSKEGGANNTEAFF. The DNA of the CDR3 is TGTGCCAGCAGCAAAGAGGGGGGGGCAAATAACACTGAAGCTTTCTTT.